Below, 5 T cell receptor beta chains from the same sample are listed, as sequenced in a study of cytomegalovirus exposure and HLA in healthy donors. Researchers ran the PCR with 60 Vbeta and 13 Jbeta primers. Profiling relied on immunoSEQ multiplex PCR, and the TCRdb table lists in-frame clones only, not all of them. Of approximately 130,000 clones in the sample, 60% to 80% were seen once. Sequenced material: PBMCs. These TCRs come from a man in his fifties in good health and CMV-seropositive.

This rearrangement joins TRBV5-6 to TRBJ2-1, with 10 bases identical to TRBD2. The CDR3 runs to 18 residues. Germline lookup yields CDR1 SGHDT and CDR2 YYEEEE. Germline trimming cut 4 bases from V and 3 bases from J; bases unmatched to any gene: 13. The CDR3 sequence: CASSELAGERVGYNEQFF. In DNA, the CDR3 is TGTGCCAGCAGCGAGCTAGCGGGAGAAAGGGTGGGCTACAATGAGCAGTTCTTC. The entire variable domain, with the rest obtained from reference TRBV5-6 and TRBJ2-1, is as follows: DAGVTQSPTHLIKTRGQQVTLRCSPKSGHDTVSWYQQALGQGPQFIFQYYEEEERQRGNFPDRFSGHQFPNYSSELNVNALLLGDSALYLCASSELAGERVGYNEQFFGPGTRLTVL.

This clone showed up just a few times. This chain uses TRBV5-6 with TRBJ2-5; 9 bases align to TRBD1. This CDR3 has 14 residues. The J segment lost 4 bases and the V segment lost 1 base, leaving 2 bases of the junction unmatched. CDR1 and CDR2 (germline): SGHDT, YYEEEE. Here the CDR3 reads CASSLLQGAETQYF. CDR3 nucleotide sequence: TGTGCCAGCAGCTTGCTACAGGGGGCAGAGACCCAGTACTTC.

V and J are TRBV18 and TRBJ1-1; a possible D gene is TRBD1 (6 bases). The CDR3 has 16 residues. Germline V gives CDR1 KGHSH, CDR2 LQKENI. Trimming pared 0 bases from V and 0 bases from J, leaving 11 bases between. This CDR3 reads CASSPPQGSLNTEAFF. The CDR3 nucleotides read TGTGCCAGCTCACCACCCCAGGGGTCATTGAACACTGAAGCTTTCTTT. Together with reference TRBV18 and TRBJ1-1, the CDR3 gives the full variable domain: NAGVMQNPRHLVRRRGQEARLRCSPMKGHSHVYWYRQLPEEGLKFMVYLQKENIIDESGMPKERFSAEFPKEGPSILRIQQVVRGDSAAYFCASSPPQGSLNTEAFFGQGTRLTVV.

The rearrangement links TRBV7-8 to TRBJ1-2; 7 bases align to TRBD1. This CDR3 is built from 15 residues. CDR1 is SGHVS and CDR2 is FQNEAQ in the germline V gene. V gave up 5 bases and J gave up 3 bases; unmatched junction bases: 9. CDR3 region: CASSRATGTDYGYTF. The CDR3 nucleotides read TGTGCCAGCAGCCGAGCAACGGGGACAGACTATGGCTACACCTTC.

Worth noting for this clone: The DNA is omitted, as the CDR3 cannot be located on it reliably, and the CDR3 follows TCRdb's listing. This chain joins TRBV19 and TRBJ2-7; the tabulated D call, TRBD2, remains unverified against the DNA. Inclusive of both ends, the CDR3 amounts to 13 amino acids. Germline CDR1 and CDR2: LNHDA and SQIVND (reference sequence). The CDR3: CASSTFGAYEQYF.